Here is one T cell receptor (beta chain) with its context. What it binds is not known. The sample holds other DNA sequences that translate to the same CDR3. This sample stems from a study of shared clonotypes between healthy human individuals. Healthy HIV-negative adults without recent acute infections or vaccinations served as donors. Generated by immunoSEQ multiplex PCR, the TCRdb table keeps only in-frame clones and is missing some. The table records over 1.4 million clones, roughly 97% of them present only once. Study findings and constraints: Naive subsets tended to show greater estimated richness than memory subsets. Sorted-subset sequencing was shown by rarefaction to be incomplete despite large depth.

This TCR was recovered from a man aged 25-45 years in good health. The sequenced sample consisted of naive CD4+ T cells sorted from blood. Subset here: CD45RA+ positively selected.

The CDR3 region is CASSSLNEQFF. The CDR3 DNA follows: TGTGCCAGCAGCTCTCTAAATGAGCAGTTCTTC. The chain uses TRBV7-2 and TRBJ2-1, with D unresolved. Germline assignment: CDR1 SGHTA and CDR2 FQGNSA. This CDR3 is built from 11 residues. The V end was cut by 4 bases, the J end by 7 bases, with 5 bases between.